The rows below give T cell receptor beta chains drawn from one sample of a study of cytomegalovirus exposure and HLA in healthy donors. Produced via immunoSEQ multiplex PCR; TCRdb's table is partial and in-frame only. The sample yields about 140,000 clones, approximately 71% seen once. The sample was PBMCs. These receptors were collected from a woman aged 45-65 years in good health and CMV-seronegative. CDR3s leave out the opening cysteine and the closing phenylalanine or tryptophan. Part of the rows lack a size; the others show once, few, many or a class for expanded clones.

j_call	clone_size	cdr3_length	v_call	cdr3_aa
TRBJ1-3	.	12	TRBV4-3	ASSQRGVANTIY
TRBJ2-5	.	12	TRBV2	ASSEPRGQETQY
TRBJ1-5	few	12	TRBV6-6	ASRPGQGHQPQH
TRBJ2-7	few	13	TRBV18	ASSSIGTGISEQY
TRBJ1-1	.	13	TRBV27	ASKGVHGLYTEAF
TRBJ1-4	.	9	TRBV20-1	SAGGNEKLF
TRBJ2-3	.	14	TRBV7-9	ASSLAAAGRTDTQY
TRBJ1-1	few	13	TRBV7-8	ASSLRDRAGTEAF
TRBJ1-1	.	14	TRBV19	ASSPMTGKMNTEAF
TRBJ2-2	once	14	TRBV6-4	ASSDSGGVSTGELF
TRBJ2-1	.	11	TRBV2	ASSPLDRGEQF
TRBJ1-1	.	11	TRBV2	ATGETGHSEAF
TRBJ1-5	.	13	TRBV2	ASSSGQGRDQPQH
TRBJ2-6	.	12	TRBV5-4	ASSLESGANVLT
TRBJ1-2	few	11	TRBV5-1	ASSLDGNLVYT
TRBJ1-6	few	12	TRBV7-2	ASSQTGTISPLH
TRBJ2-7	.	15	TRBV5-1	ASSARGTAYLSYEQY
TRBJ2-2	.	13	TRBV10-3	AISLGQVLSGELF
TRBJ1-4	.	13	TRBV18	ASSPRGQGYEKLF
TRBJ1-5	few	17	TRBV19	ASSLTGTGGWFGNQPQH
TRBJ2-7	.	13	TRBV4-1	ASSQVSGGVGEQY
TRBJ1-2	.	11	TRBV19	ASREDRGGGYT
TRBJ1-2	.	13	TRBV29-1	SVWTLGTGYYGYT
TRBJ1-1	.	11	TRBV6-1	ASRVELNTEAF
TRBJ1-2	.	11	TRBV6-6	ASSYGEGKGYT
TRBJ2-7	.	12	TRBV7-2	ASSLWSGDYEQY
TRBJ2-3	.	14	TRBV6-4	ASSDSGGGGTDTQY
TRBJ1-4	.	14	TRBV30	AWSRLQGAANEKLF
TRBJ2-1	.	15	TRBV6-1	ASSESRTASGNNEQF
TRBJ1-2	few	12	TRBV7-9	ASSRGTGSYGYT
TRBJ2-2	.	15	TRBV5-1	ASSLLTQGANTGELF
TRBJ1-2	.	13	TRBV4-1	ASSQGQSDIHGYT
TRBJ1-2	.	14	TRBV6-6	ASSYSTGRANYGYT
TRBJ1-1	.	12	TRBV5-1	ASSLSGRVTEAF
TRBJ1-1	once	14	TRBV6-5	ASSSATGFVNTEAF
TRBJ2-3	once	18	TRBV2	ASSVSIPSGQAFSTDTQY
TRBJ1-5	.	15	TRBV7-2	ASSLAPYKSGNQPQH
TRBJ2-3	.	15	TRBV7-2	ASSLASGGAYTDTQY
TRBJ1-5	.	10	TRBV19	ASRVGGQPQH
TRBJ2-7	.	12	TRBV4-1	ASSFRQGTYEQY
TRBJ2-7	few	12	TRBV7-2	ASSYSGASYEQY
TRBJ2-7	few	9	TRBV19	ASSLRDEQY
TRBJ1-2	few	9	TRBV28	ASSSRWGYT
TRBJ1-6	once	12	TRBV10-3	AISEGDRSGPLH
TRBJ2-5	once	14	TRBV5-1	ASSFFGGGPDETQY
TRBJ2-3	.	14	TRBV6-5	ASSYSSLAITDTQY